This TCR beta chain was observed in a study of HIV-infected patients and healthy controls (TCRdb year 2014). About the investigation overall: CD4 counts rose modestly but significantly in 14 of 16 patients after three months of therapy, yet stayed below normal ranges. The study asked whether deep sequencing of the TCR repertoire from small blood samples of HIV patients could detect immune perturbation and reconstitution. Viral load became undetectable in about 65% of the 16 patients by the second bleed and in all patients after a further year of therapy. The CD4:CD8 ratio rose slightly, whereas CD8 counts showed no consistent shift during early therapy. Patients lacked overall T-cell lymphocytopenia, and total CDR3 counts per chain did not differ significantly from controls. Overall study results and their limits: Alpha-chain CDR3s from MAIT cells appeared at high frequency in healthy controls but were severely depleted in HIV+ repertoires. HLA typing of donors was not performed in the study. Significantly higher mean Gini indices were seen in HIV-infected repertoires than in controls, possibly reflecting oligoclonality. The observed differences in diversity could not be explained by the slight differences in age and sex profiles between the study cohorts. Compared with untreated HIV+ repertoires, healthy control repertoires had roughly threefold more distinct CDR3s and higher Shannon diversity. Unequal numbers of distinct sequences between patients and controls complicated comparisons, and size-matching overweighted rare events from HIV-infected data. Most CMV-associated CDR3s became more frequent during therapy, although their change was not significant, whereas HIV-associated CDR3s showed a significant decrease in frequency. Processing was restricted to sixteen HIV-infected individuals, which the authors judged to be a major constraint on the generalizability of the findings. The apparent post-therapy recovery of the Gini index in HIV-infected patients was not reproduced in size-matched repertoire data. The use of whole blood limited sequencing depth and precluded separation of the dynamics of distinct T-cell subpopulations. Alpha-beta chain pairing was not determined in the samples. Both the Jaccard index and the count of highly shared sequences showed that healthy controls shared more CDR3s between individuals than HIV+ patients did. Eight alpha and eight beta V genes showed significantly different mean usage between HIV-infected patients and controls.

Whole blood was used without cell fractionation, so the repertoire reflected all unsorted peripheral T cells. For RNA extraction, 2 to 2.5 ml of peripheral blood was collected into Tempus tubes. The study enrolled HIV-infected adults who had not yet received antiretroviral therapy and were about to begin treatment, and it processed the first sixteen eligible patients. Patients were deemed ineligible for enrollment if they had febrile or AIDS-related illness, tumors, hepatitis B or C coinfection, immunomodulatory therapy, recent vaccination or treatment interruptions. The TURBO-DNase kit was used to remove leftover genomic DNA, and GLOBINclear was used to deplete globin mRNA. Just before antiretroviral therapy was started, pretreatment blood was collected from HIV-infected patients. Points on this clonotype: Its antigen has not been determined. No much larger clonotype is one base removed from it; base qualities were not supplied.

The CDR3 holds 19 amino acids from the cysteine to the phenylalanine. Only the CDR3 DNA stays, 57 bases, in frame from base 1. After removal of 2 bases from V and 0 bases from J, the junction retains 9 bases not matched to a gene. 450 to 500 ng RNA was reverse transcribed with SuperScript III using primers against the alpha and beta constant regions. Separate alpha and beta chain libraries were generated by chain-specific third strand synthesis with multiplexing indices. In the protocol, all rearrangements within a chain were amplified with a single primer pair so that primer bias was avoided, and molecular barcodes were added to each cDNA molecule. Purified cDNA was joined by T4 RNA Ligase 1 to a 5' RACE adapter carrying a random hexamer and the SP2 sequencing primer site. Second strand synthesis was performed with Phusion polymerase and primed from the SP2 site, and slow temperature ramps were applied to favor optimal annealing. The 12-nucleotide barcode on each molecule comprised two random hexamer sequences, both introduced before amplification and concatenated. A brief initial PCR introduced P5 and P7 adapter elements together with a second index, and an approximately 21-cycle amplification PCR using P5s and P7 primers was subsequently performed. Libraries received 25 to 35 PCR cycles in total, were quantified on a Qubit, sized on a Bioanalyzer, and diluted to about 4 nM. Sequencing of the normalized libraries was done on an Illumina MiSeq using 2 x 250 paired-end kits. Into around 9.5 ul Tris-Cl, the reverse transcription reactions were eluted following cleanup on MinElute columns. A 1:1 ratio of AMPure XP beads was used to clean the adapter ligations after they had run for about 23 hours at 16 degrees C. In the original analysis: Demultiplexed FASTQ files were processed with a modified Decombinator that output V, J, insert and barcode information. Sequences that shared a barcode but differed from the dominant sequence were treated as errors and discarded, and barcodes were clustered at Levenshtein distance 3 and counted to estimate the original cDNA molecules. Downstream analyses used R packages ineq, vegan, igraph and RCytoscape, with IMGT nomenclature and CDR3 definitions. V gene usage was computed over distinct sequences, each TCR counted once to avoid skew from clonal expansion. Unique CDR3 amino acid sequences within a donor were connected in similarity networks whenever two sequences differed by a single Levenshtein edit. Published HIV-specific CDR3s (around 90 alpha, about 640 beta) and CMV-specific CDR3s (roughly twelve alpha, some 250 beta) were compiled and searched for in the repertoires. Random subsampling to size-matched repertoires showed patients' decreased diversity was not caused by their lower sequence numbers. Using fastp trimming at Q25 and MiXCR clonotype assembly, TCRdb reanalyzed the public sequencing data and kept in-frame beta chains. Identical CDR3 proteins give one entry, which carries the most common genes and DNA. TCRdb's processing, not the authors', yielded these V and J calls. Counted in this sample were roughly 9,300 distinct CDR3 sequences; 10% of them appeared once. The ten top clones hold 17% of the sample.

Sequencing used blood, obtained before antiretroviral therapy. This TCR was sampled from an adult with HIV infection. Rearrangement joined TRBV12-3 or TRBV12-4 to TRBJ1-5; 11 of the junction bases match TRBD1. The DNA sequence is TGTGCCAGCAGTTTATTCTCTTGGACAGGGGGCCATAGCAATCAGCCCCAGCATTTT. It translates as CASSLFSWTGGHSNQPQHF.